Listed below are T cell receptor beta chains from one sample, sequenced in a study of early T cells in non-severe SARS-CoV-2 infection. Each CDR3 protein gets one entry after TCRdb re-called the 5' RACE reads with MiXCR. The repertoire has more than 20,000 distinct CDR3 sequences, around 5.1% of them found once; the top ten carry about 2.6%. Specimen: whole blood. Receptor source: an adult who was a healthcare worker with PCR-confirmed SARS-CoV-2 infection or an uninfected control (not recorded which). The CDR3 runs from the conserved cysteine through the conserved F or W. D genes are given only for firm matches. The size field is filled for only some rows; it gives once, few, many or a size class.

clone_size | d_call | j_call | v_call | cdr3_nt | cdr3_aa
many | . | TRBJ1-3 | TRBV3-1 | TGTGCCAGCAGTCCAACCGCCGCGTCGAACACCATATATTTT | CASSPTAASNTIYF
. | . | TRBJ2-3 | TRBV20-1 | TGCAGTGCTAGTCCGGTGGGTTCAGATACGCAGTATTTT | CSASPVGSDTQYF
many | . | TRBJ2-6 | TRBV6-5 | TGTGCCAGCAGTTACGGGCGGGTCCCTATTTCTGGGGCCAACGTCCTGACTTTC | CASSYGRVPISGANVLTF
. | . | TRBJ1-2 | TRBV19 | TGTGCCAGTAGGAAACGACGTTCGGCAGGGGCGACTAACTATGGCTACACCTTC | CASRKRRSAGATNYGYTF
medium-sized | . | TRBJ2-7 | TRBV12-3/TRBV12-4 | TGTGCCAGCAGGGATTCACGCGAGCAGTACTTC | CASRDSREQYF
many | TRBD1 | TRBJ1-2 | TRBV5-1 | TGCGCCAGCAGCTTGGCGACAGGGGTTAACTATGGCTACACCTTC | CASSLATGVNYGYTF
many | . | TRBJ1-2 | TRBV25-1 | TGTGCCAGCAGTGGGTTTTTATATGGCTACACCTTC | CASSGFLYGYTF
many | TRBD2 | TRBJ2-1 | TRBV12-3/TRBV12-4 | TGTGCCAGCAGACGCGGGGGGGCCGACCCCTACAATGAGCAGTTCTTC | CASRRGGADPYNEQFF
many | TRBD1 | TRBJ2-7 | TRBV13 | TGTGCCAGCAGCTCCCGGGACAGGGTTAGGCCCTACGAGCAGTACTTC | CASSSRDRVRPYEQYF
few | TRBD2 | TRBJ2-5 | TRBV2 | TGTGCCAGCGGGGCTAGCGGGGGCGCCCAAGAGACCCAGTACTTC | CASGASGGAQETQYF
many | . | TRBJ1-1 | TRBV6-5 | TGTGCCAGCAGTTACAAGGACCAAGTTTTCTTT | CASSYKDQVFF
many | . | TRBJ2-1 | TRBV20-1 | TGCAGTGCCGACCACACGACCTGGGACAATGAGCAGTTCTTC | CSADHTTWDNEQFF
many | TRBD1 | TRBJ2-7 | TRBV14 | TGTGCCAGCAGCCAAGTAGGGACAGGCACATACGAGCAGTACTTC | CASSQVGTGTYEQYF
many | . | TRBJ1-3 | TRBV7-6 | TGTGCCAGCAGCTTAGGCGCAGGGCGGTTCGGAAACACCATATATTTT | CASSLGAGRFGNTIYF
many | . | TRBJ2-2 | TRBV28 | TGTGCCGGTCAGAGCACCGGGGAGCTGTTTTTT | CAGQSTGELFF
many | . | TRBJ2-1 | TRBV2 | TGTGCCAGCATGTTGGGGGGCAATGAGCAGTTCTTC | CASMLGGNEQFF
many | . | TRBJ2-7 | TRBV28 | TGTGCCAGCACCACTCGTCCGGGACCCGAGCAGTACTTC | CASTTRPGPEQYF
many | TRBD1 | TRBJ2-2 | TRBV7-8 | TGTGCCAGCAGCTTAGGTTTGGGACAGGGGGCAATCGGGGAGCTGTTTTTT | CASSLGLGQGAIGELFF
few | TRBD1 | TRBJ2-7 | TRBV2 | TGTGCCAGCAGTGGACAGGGGCTCGGCTACGAGCAGTACTTC | CASSGQGLGYEQYF
many | . | TRBJ2-7 | TRBV29-1 | TGCAGCGTTCGACGGGACACGACCTACGAGCAGTACTTC | CSVRRDTTYEQYF
. | . | TRBJ2-7 | TRBV20-1 | TGCAGTGCTAACAGGGAATCCTACGAGCAGTACTTC | CSANRESYEQYF
many | . | TRBJ1-1 | TRBV2 | TGTGCCAGGTCCGTTGGGGGAGGGAACACTGAAGCTTTCTTT | CARSVGGGNTEAFF
many | . | TRBJ2-7 | TRBV20-1 | TGCAGTGCTAGAGATCGGTTCCCCTTTGCCTACGAGCAGTACTTC | CSARDRFPFAYEQYF
medium-sized | TRBD1 | TRBJ2-1 | TRBV11-1 | TGTGCCAGCAGCCTCTGGGACAGGTCCTACAATGAGCAGTTCTTC | CASSLWDRSYNEQFF
. | . | TRBJ2-3 | TRBV11-2 | TGTGCCAGCAGCCGCTGGACAGATACGCAGTATTTT | CASSRWTDTQYF
many | . | TRBJ1-2 | TRBV10-1 | TGCGCCAGCTTATATGCCCGGGGAGATGGCTACACCTTC | CASLYARGDGYTF
many | TRBD1 | TRBJ1-4 | TRBV19 | TGTGCCAGTACCGCAGGGGGTTCTACTGAAAAACTGTTTTTT | CASTAGGSTEKLFF
many | . | TRBJ2-1 | TRBV19 | TGTGCCAGTAGTTGGGCCAGATCGTCCTACAATGAGCAGTTCTTC | CASSWARSSYNEQFF
. | TRBD2 | TRBJ2-2 | TRBV4-1 | TGCGCCAGCAGCCAAGAAGGGACTAGCTTCACCGGGGAGCTGTTTTTT | CASSQEGTSFTGELFF
many | . | TRBJ2-5 | TRBV5-1 | TGCGCCAGCAGCTTGGCCGGCTTGGCAGTTCGCGGAGAGACCCAGTACTTC | CASSLAGLAVRGETQYF
many | . | TRBJ2-5 | TRBV20-1 | TGCAGTGCTCCCCGGGGTCGGGCGGAGACCCAGTACTTC | CSAPRGRAETQYF
medium-sized | . | TRBJ1-3 | TRBV12-3/TRBV12-4 | TGTGCCAGCAGTTTATGGGCGGGAAACACCATATATTTT | CASSLWAGNTIYF
many | . | TRBJ2-3 | TRBV4-1 | TGCGCCAGCAGCCAGTACCGGGCAGATACGCAGTATTTT | CASSQYRADTQYF
many | TRBD1 | TRBJ2-7 | TRBV7-8 | TGTGCCAGCAGCTTAGTGGGGACAGCCTACGAGCAGTACTTC | CASSLVGTAYEQYF
many | TRBD2 | TRBJ2-3 | TRBV10-3 | TGTGCCATCAGTGAAGGGCGGGGGAAGAGGACAGATACGCAGTATTTT | CAISEGRGKRTDTQYF
medium-sized | . | TRBJ2-3 | TRBV7-2 | TGTGCCAGCAGCTTAGATACAGATACGCAGTATTTT | CASSLDTDTQYF
. | . | TRBJ1-1 | TRBV29-1 | TGCAGCGTCGTCAGAGAGGTGAACACTGAAGCTTTCTTT | CSVVREVNTEAFF
few | . | TRBJ1-1 | TRBV7-6 | TGTGCCAGCAGCACTCGGACACTAATGAACACTGAAGCTTTCTTT | CASSTRTLMNTEAFF
many | . | TRBJ2-7 | TRBV5-1 | TGCGCCAGCAGCTTGTTGGGGTACGAGCAGTACTTC | CASSLLGYEQYF
few | TRBD2 | TRBJ2-5 | TRBV7-2 | TGTGCCAGCGGAGTAGCGGGGGGGCGGGAGACCCAGTACTTC | CASGVAGGRETQYF
many | TRBD1 | TRBJ1-5 | TRBV7-9 | TGTGCCAGCAGCTCTCTGGACAGGGGAGGGACGGGACAGCCCCAGCATTTT | CASSSLDRGGTGQPQHF
many | TRBD2 | TRBJ2-3 | TRBV20-1 | TGCAGTGCGCTGCTAGCGGAAGTTAGCACAGATACGCAGTATTTT | CSALLAEVSTDTQYF
many | . | TRBJ2-3 | TRBV7-9 | TGTGCCAGCAGCGAGGGGGATACGCAGTATTTT | CASSEGDTQYF
few | . | TRBJ2-3 | TRBV10-3 | TGTGCCATCAGCCCCACGGGGACGACCAGCACAGATACGCAGTATTTT | CAISPTGTTSTDTQYF
. | TRBD1 | TRBJ2-7 | TRBV12-3/TRBV12-4 | TGTGCCAGCTCCCCCAGGGGGAGCTCCTACGAGCAGTACTTC | CASSPRGSSYEQYF